Reported below is one T cell receptor (beta chain). This specimen comes from a study of cytomegalovirus exposure and HLA in healthy donors. CDR1 is SGHDT and CDR2 is YYEEEE in the germline V gene. Unmatched junction bases numbered 8, after V lost 4 bases and J lost 11 bases. The CDR3 consists of 12 residues. Sequencing used immunoSEQ multiplex PCR; TCRdb keeps in-frame clones, though not all of them. The data contain roughly 150,000 clones, over 90% of them singletons. It was the approximately 120-subject validation cohort, separate from the roughly 700-subject first cohort, to which the donors belonged.

Source material: PBMCs. J is TRBJ1-1 and V is TRBV5-6; 7 bases agree with TRBD1. This clonotype originated in a young man in good health and CMV-seropositive. CDR3 amino acids: CASSEPGQPAFF. The CDR3 bases are TGTGCCAGCAGCGAACCGGGACAGCCGGCTTTCTTT.